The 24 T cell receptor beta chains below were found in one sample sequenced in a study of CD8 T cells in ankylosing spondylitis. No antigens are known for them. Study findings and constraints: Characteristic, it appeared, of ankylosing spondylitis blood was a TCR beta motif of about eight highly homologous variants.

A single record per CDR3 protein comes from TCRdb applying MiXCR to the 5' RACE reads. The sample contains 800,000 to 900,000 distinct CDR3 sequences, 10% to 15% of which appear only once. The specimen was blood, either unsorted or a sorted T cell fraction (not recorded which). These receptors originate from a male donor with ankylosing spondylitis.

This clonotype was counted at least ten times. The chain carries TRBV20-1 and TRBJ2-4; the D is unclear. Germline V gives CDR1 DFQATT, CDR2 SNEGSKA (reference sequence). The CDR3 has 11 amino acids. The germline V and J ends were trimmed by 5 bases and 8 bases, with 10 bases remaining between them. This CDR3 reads CSAGQWDIQYF. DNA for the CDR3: TGCAGTGCTGGGCAGTGGGACATTCAGTACTTC.

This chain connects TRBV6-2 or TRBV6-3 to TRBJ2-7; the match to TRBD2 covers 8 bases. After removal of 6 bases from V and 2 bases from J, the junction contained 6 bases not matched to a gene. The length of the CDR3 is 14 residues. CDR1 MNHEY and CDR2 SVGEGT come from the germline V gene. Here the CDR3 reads CASRIAGPTYEQYF. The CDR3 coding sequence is TGTGCCAGCAGGATAGCGGGGCCGACCTACGAGCAGTACTTC.

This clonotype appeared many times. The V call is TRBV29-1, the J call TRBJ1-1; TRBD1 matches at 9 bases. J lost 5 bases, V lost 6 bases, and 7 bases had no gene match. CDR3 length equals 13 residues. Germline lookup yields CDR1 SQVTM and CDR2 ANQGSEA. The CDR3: CSVGQGRDTEAFF. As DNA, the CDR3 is TGCAGCGTCGGACAGGGGAGGGATACTGAAGCTTTCTTT.

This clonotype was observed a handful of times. Written as DNA, the CDR3 is TGCAGCGTTCTAGGGACCCCGGGGACCTACAATGAGCAGTTCTTC. Translation: CSVLGTPGTYNEQFF. The chain combines TRBV29-1 with TRBJ2-1, with D perhaps matching TRBD1 or TRBD2 (5 bases each). The germline V and J ends were trimmed by 5 bases and 2 bases, with 16 bases remaining between them. This CDR3 is built from 15 residues. Germline assignment: CDR1 SQVTM and CDR2 ANQGSEA.

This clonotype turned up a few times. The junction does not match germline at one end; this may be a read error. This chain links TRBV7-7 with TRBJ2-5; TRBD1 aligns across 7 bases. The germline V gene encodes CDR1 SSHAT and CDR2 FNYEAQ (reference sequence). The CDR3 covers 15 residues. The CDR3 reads CASSSITGVQETQYF. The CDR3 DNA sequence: TGTGCTAGCAGCTCCATTACAGGGGTGCAAGAGACCCAGTACTTC. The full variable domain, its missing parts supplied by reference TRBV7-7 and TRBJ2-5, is GAGVSQSPRYKVTKRGQDVTLRCDPISSHATLYWYQQALGQGPEFLTYFNYEAQPDKSGLPSDRFSAERPEGSISTLTIQRTEQRDSAMYRCASSSITGVQETQYFGPGTRLLVL.

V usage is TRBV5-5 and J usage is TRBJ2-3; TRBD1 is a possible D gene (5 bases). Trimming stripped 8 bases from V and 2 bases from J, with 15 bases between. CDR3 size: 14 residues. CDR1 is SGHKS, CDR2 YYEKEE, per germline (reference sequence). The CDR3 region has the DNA TGTGCCAGGAGCCTGGGGCTTGACACAGATACGCAGTATTTT. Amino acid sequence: CARSLGLDTDTQYF.

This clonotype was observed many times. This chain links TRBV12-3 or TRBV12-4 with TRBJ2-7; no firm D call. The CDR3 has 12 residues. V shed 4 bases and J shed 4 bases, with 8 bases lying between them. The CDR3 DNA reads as TGTGCCAGCAGTTCCACAATATACGAGCAGTACTTC. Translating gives CASSSTIYEQYF.

The CDR3 here is CASSLSWGAQEKNEQFF. CDR3 coding DNA: TGTGCCAGCAGCTTAAGCTGGGGGGCGCAAGAAAAGAATGAGCAGTTCTTC. The chain uses TRBV7-9 and TRBJ2-1; either TRBD1 or TRBD2 may fit D (6 bases each). Between the trimmed V and J ends, which lost 2 bases and 7 bases, there was a span of 21 bases. Germline V lookup: CDR1 SEHNR, CDR2 FQNEAQ (reference sequence). The CDR3 is 17 amino acids.

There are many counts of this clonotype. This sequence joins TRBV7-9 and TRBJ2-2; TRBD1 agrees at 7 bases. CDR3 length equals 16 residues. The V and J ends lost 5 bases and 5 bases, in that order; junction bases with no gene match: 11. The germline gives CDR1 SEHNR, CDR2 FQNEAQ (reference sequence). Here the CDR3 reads CASSPGQATRTGELFF. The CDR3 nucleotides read TGTGCCAGCAGCCCTGGACAGGCCACACGGACCGGGGAGCTGTTTTTT.

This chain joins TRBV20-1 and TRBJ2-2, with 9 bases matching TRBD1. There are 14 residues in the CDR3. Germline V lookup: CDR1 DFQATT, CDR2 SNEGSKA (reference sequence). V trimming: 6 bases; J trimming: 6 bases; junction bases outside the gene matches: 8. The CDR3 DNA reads TGCAGTGCCAGATGGACAGGGGTGGCCGGGGAGCTGTTTTTT. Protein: CSARWTGVAGELFF.

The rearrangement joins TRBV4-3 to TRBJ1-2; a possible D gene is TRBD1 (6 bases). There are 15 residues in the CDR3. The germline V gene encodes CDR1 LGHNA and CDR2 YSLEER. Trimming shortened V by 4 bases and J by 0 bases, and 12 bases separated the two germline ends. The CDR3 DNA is TGCGCCAGCAGCCCCTTGGACAGACCTAACTATGGCTACACCTTC. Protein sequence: CASSPLDRPNYGYTF.

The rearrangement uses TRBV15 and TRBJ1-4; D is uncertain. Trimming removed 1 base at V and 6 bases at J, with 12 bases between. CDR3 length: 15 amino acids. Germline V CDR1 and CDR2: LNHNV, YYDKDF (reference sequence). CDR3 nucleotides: TGTGCCACCAGCAGAGGAGGGAGAACCCATGAAAAACTGTTTTTT. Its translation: CATSRGGRTHEKLFF. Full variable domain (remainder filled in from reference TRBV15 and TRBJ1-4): DAMVIQNPRYQVTQFGKPVTLSCSQTLNHNVMYWYQQKSSQAPKLLFHYYDKDFNNEADTPDNFQSRRPNTSFCFLDIRSPGLGDTAMYLCATSRGGRTHEKLFFGSGTQLSVL.

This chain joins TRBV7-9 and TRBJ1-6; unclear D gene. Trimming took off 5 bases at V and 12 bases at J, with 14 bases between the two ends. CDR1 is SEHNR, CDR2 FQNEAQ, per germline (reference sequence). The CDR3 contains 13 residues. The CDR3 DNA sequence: TGTGCCAGCAGCCCTGACCGGGTGAGACCCCTCCACTTT. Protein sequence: CASSPDRVRPLHF. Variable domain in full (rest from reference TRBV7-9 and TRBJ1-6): DTGVSQNPRHKITKRGQNVTFRCDPISEHNRLYWYRQTLGQGPEFLTYFQNEAQLEKSRLLSDRFSAERPKGSFSTLEIQRTEQGDSAMYLCASSPDRVRPLHFGNGTRLTVT.

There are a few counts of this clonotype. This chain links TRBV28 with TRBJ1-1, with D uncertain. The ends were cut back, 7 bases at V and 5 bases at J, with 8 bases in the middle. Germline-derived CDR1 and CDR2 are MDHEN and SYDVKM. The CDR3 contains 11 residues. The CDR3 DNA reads TGTGCCAGCAAGGAAAGGACTGAAGCTTTCTTT. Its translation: CASKERTEAFF.

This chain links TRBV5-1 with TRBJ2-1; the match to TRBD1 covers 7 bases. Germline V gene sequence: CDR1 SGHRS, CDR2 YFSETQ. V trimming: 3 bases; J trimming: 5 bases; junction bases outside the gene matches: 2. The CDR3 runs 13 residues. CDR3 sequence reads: CASSSDRDNEQFF. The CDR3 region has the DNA TGCGCCAGCAGCTCTGACAGGGACAATGAGCAGTTCTTC.

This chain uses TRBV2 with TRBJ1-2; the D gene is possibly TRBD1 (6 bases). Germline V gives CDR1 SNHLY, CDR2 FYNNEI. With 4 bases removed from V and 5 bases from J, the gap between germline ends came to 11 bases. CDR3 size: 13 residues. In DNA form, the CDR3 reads TGTGCCAGCAGTGCGGGGGCAGGGTATGGCTACACCTTC. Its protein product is CASSAGAGYGYTF. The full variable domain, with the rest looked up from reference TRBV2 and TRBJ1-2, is EPEVTQTPSHQVTQMGQEVILRCVPISNHLYFYWYRQILGQKVEFLVSFYNNEISEKSEIFDDQFSVERPDGSNFTLKIRSTKLEDSAMYFCASSAGAGYGYTFGSGTRLTVV.

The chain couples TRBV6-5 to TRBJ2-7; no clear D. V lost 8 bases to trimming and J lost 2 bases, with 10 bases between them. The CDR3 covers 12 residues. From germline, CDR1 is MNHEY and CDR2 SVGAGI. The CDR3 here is CASPGHTYEQYF. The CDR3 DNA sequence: TGTGCCAGCCCTGGCCATACCTACGAGCAGTACTTC.

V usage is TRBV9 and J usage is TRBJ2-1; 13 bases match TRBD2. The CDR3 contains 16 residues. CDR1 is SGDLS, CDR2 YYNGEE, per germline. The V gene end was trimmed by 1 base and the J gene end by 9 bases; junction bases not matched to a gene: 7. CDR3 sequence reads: CASSVRTSGSRGEQFF. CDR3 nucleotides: TGTGCCAGCAGCGTAAGGACTAGCGGGAGTCGGGGTGAGCAGTTCTTC.

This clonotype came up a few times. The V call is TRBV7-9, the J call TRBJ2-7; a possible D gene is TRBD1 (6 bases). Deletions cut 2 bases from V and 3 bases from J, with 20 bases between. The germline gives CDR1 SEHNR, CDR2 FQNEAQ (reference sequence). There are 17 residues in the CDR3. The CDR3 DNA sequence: TGTGCCAGCAGCTTAAGGGGACGGACAGTTCCCATCTACGAGCAGTACTTC. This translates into CASSLRGRTVPIYEQYF. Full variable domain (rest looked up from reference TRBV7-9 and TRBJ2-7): DTGVSQNPRHKITKRGQNVTFRCDPISEHNRLYWYRQTLGQGPEFLTYFQNEAQLEKSRLLSDRFSAERPKGSFSTLEIQRTEQGDSAMYLCASSLRGRTVPIYEQYFGPGTRLTVT.

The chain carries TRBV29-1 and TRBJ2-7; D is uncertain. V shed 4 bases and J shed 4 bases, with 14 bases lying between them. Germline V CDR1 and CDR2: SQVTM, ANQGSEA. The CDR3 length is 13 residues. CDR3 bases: TGCAGCGTTGGGCAGGCTCTATCTTACGAGCAGTACTTC. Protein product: CSVGQALSYEQYF.

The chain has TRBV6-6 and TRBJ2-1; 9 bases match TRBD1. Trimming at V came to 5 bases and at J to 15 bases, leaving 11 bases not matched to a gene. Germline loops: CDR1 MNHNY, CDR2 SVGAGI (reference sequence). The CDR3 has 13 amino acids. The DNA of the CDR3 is TGTGCCAGCAGTCGTTCGGACAGGGGCGCCGGGTTCTTC. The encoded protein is CASSRSDRGAGFF.

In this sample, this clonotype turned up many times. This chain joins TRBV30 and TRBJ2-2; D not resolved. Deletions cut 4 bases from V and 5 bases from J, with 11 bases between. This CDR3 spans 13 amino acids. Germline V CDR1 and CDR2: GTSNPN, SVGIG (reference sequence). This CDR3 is CAWKLGWTGELFF. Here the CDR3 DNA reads TGTGCCTGGAAACTGGGTTGGACCGGGGAGCTGTTTTTT.

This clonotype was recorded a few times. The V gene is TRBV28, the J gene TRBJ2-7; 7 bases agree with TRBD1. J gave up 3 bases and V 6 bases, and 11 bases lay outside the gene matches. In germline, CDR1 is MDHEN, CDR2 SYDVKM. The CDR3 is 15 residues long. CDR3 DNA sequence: TGTGCCAGCAGCCCATCCGGGACAGTTCTCTACGAGCAGTACTTC. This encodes CASSPSGTVLYEQYF.

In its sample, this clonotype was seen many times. The CDR3 loop is CSVERASTDTQYF. In nucleotides, the CDR3 is TGCAGCGTTGAACGAGCTAGCACAGATACGCAGTATTTT. The rearrangement uses TRBV29-1 and TRBJ2-3; the D is unclear. The CDR3 runs 13 residues. Trimming stripped 2 bases from V and 0 bases from J, with 6 bases between. The V gene's germline CDR1 is SQVTM and CDR2 ANQGSEA.